The present TCR beta chain was sequenced within a study of Ad26.COV2.S vaccination and SARS-CoV-2 variants. This sample's treatment: 19 received Ad26.COV2.S at low or high dose, single or two shots; about 5 received placebo; per-sample allocation not given. Sampling happened 63 days after the first vaccine or placebo injection. This CDR3 has 15 amino acids. The germline V gene encodes CDR1 LNHNV and CDR2 YYDKDF (reference sequence). V was trimmed by 6 bases and J by 4 bases, leaving 18 bases between them. Profiled with immunoSEQ multiplex PCR; TCRdb holds only in-frame clones, not every one. The sample records 300,000 to 350,000 clones, about nine tenths being singletons.

This material consisted of peripheral blood, taken in a trial of Ad26.COV2.S vaccine versus placebo. This TCR came from a person between 18 and 60 years old who received the Ad26.COV2.S COVID-19 vaccine or a placebo. The J gene is TRBJ1-1, the V gene TRBV15, with a weak D call TRBD1 (6 bases). The CDR3 nucleotides read TGTGCCACCAGTGGTACCGGGACATCGGGCACTGAAGCTTTCTTT. It translates to CATSGTGTSGTEAFF.